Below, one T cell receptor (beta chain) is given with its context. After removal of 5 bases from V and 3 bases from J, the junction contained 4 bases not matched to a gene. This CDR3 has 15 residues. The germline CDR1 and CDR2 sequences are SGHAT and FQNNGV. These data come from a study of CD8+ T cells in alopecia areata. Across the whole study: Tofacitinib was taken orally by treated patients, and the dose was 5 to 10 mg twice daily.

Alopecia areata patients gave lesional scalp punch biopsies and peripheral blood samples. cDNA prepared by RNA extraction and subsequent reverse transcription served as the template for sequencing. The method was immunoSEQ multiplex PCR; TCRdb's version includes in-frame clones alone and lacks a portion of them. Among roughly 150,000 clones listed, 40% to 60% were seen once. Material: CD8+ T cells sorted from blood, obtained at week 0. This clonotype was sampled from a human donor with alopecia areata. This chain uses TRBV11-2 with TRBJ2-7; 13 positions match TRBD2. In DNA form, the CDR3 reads TGTGCCAGCAGCCCGGGACTAGCGGGGATCTACGAGCAGTACTTC. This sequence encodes CASSPGLAGIYEQYF. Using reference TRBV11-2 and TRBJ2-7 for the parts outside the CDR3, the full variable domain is EAGVAQSPRYKIIEKRQSVAFWCNPISGHATLYWYQQILGQGPKLLIQFQNNGVVDDSQLPKDRFSAERLKGVDSTLKIQPAKLEDSAVYLCASSPGLAGIYEQYFGPGTRLTVT.